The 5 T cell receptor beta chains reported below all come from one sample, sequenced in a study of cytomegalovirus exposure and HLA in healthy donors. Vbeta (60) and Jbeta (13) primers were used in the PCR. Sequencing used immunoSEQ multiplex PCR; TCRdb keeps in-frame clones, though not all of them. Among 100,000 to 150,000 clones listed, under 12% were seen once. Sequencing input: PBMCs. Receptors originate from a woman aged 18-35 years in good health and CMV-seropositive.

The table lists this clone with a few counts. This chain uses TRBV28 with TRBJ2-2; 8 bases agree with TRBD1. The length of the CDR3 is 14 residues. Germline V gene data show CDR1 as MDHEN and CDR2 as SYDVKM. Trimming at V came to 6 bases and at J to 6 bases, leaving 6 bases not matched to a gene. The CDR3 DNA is TGTGCCAGCAGCCCAGGGGGCGCTTCCGGGGAGCTGTTTTTT. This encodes CASSPGGASGELFF.

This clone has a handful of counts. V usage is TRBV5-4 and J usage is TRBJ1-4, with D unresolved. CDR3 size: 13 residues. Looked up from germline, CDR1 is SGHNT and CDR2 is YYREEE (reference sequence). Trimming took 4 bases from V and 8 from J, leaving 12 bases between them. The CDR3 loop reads CASSQQVEEKLFF. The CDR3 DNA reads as TGTGCCAGCAGCCAGCAGGTTGAGGAAAAACTGTTTTTT.

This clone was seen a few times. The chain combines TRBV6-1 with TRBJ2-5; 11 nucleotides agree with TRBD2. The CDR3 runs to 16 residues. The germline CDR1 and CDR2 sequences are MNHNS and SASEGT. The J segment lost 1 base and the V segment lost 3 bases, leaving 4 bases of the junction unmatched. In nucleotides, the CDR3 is TGTGCCAGCAGTGATAGACTAGCGGGATCCCAAGAGACCCAGTACTTC. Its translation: CASSDRLAGSQETQYF.

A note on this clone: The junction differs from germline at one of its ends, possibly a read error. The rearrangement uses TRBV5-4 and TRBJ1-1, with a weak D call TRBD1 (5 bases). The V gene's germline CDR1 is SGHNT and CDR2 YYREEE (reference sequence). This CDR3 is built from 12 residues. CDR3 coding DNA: TGTGCCAGCAGCCCTTTTTTGGGCGGGACGATATTT. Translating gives CASSPFLGGTIF. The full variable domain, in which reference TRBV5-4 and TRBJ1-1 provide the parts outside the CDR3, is ETGVTQSPTHLIKTRGQQVTLRCSSQSGHNTVSWYQQALGQGPQFIFQYYREEENGRGNFPPRFSGLQFPNYSSELNVNALELDDSALYLCASSPFLGGTIFGQGTRLTVV.

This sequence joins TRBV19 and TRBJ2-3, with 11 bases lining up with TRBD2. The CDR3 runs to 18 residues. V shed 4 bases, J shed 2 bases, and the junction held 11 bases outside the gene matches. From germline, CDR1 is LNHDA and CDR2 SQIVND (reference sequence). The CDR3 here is CASSKGPGTSGFTDTQYF. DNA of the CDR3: TGTGCCAGTAGTAAAGGTCCCGGGACTAGCGGCTTCACAGATACGCAGTATTTT.